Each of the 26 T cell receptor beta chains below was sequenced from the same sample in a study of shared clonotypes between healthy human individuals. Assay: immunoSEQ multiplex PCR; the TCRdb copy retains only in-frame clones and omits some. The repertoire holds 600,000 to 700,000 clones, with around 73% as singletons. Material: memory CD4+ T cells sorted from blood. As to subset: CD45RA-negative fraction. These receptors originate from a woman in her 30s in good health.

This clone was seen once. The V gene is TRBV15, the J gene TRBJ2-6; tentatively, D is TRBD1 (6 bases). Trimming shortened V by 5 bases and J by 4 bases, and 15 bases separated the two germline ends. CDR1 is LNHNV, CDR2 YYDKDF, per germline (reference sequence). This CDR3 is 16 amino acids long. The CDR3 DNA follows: TGTGCCACCAGCCTTGGCAGGGGATCGGGGGCCAACGTCCTGACTTTC. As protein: CATSLGRGSGANVLTF.

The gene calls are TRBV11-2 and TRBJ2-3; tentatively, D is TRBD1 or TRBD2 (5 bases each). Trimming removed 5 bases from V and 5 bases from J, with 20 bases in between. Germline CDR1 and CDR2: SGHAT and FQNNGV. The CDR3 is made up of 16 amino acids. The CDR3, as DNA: TGTGCCAGCAGCGGGACGATGGGGATTAGGGGAGATACGCAGTATTTT. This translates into CASSGTMGIRGDTQYF.

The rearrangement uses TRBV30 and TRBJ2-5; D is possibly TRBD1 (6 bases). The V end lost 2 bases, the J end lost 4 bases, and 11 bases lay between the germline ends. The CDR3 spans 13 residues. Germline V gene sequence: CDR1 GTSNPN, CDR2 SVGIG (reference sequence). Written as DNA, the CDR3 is TGTGCCTGGAGTCCCAGGGGCCGAGAGACCCAGTACTTC. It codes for CAWSPRGRETQYF.

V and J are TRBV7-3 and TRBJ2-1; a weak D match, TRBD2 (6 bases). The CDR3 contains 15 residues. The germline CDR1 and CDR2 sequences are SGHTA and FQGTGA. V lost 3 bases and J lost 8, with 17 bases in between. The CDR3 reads CASSFGAGFSYEQFF. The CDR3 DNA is TGTGCCAGCAGCTTCGGGGCGGGATTTAGCTATGAGCAGTTCTTC.

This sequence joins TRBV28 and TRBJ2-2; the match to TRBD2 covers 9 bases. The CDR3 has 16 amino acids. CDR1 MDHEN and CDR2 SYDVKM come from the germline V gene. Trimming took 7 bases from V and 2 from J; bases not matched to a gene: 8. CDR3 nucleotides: TGTGCCAGCAATGGACTAGCGACCAAAAACACCGGGGAGCTGTTTTTT. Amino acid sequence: CASNGLATKNTGELFF.

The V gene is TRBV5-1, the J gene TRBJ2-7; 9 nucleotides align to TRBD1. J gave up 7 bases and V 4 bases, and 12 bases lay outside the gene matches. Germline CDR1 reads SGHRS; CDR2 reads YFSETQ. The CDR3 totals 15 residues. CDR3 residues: CASSTGTGHLGEQYF. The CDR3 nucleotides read TGCGCCAGCAGCACCGGGACAGGGCATTTGGGGGAGCAGTACTTC. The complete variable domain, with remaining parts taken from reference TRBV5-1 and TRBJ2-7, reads KAGVTQTPRYLIKTRGQQVTLSCSPISGHRSVSWYQQTPGQGLQFLFEYFSETQRNKGNFPGRFSGRQFSNSRSEMNVSTLELGDSALYLCASSTGTGHLGEQYFGPGTRLTVT.

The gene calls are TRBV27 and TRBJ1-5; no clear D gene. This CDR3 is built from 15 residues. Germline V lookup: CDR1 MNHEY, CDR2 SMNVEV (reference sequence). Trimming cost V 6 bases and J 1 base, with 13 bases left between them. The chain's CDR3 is CASSQNEASNQPQHF. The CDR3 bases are TGTGCCAGCAGCCAAAACGAAGCAAGCAATCAGCCCCAGCATTTT.

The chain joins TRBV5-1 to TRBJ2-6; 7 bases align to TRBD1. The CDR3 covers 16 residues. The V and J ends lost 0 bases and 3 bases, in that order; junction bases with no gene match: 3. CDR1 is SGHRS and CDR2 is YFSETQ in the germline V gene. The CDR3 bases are TGCGCCAGCAGCTTGGGAGGGGGCGGTGGGGCCAACGTCCTGACTTTC. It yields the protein CASSLGGGGGANVLTF. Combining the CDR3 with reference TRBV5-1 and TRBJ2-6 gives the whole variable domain KAGVTQTPRYLIKTRGQQVTLSCSPISGHRSVSWYQQTPGQGLQFLFEYFSETQRNKGNFPGRFSGRQFSNSRSEMNVSTLELGDSALYLCASSLGGGGGANVLTFGAGSRLTVL.

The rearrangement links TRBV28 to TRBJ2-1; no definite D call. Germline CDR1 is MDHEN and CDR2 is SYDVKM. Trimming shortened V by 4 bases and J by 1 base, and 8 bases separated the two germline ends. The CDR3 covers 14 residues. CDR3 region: CASSSFRSYNEQFF. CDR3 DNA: TGTGCCAGCAGTTCTTTTAGGTCCTACAATGAGCAGTTCTTC.

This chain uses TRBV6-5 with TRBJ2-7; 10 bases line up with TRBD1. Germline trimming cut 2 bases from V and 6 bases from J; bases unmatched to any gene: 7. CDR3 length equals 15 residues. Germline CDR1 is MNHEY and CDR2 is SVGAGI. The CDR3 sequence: CASSYMGQGRGEQYF. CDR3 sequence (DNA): TGTGCCAGCAGTTACATGGGACAGGGGCGAGGCGAGCAGTACTTC.

The CDR3 DNA sequence: TGCGCCAGCAGCTTGGATGTTCTAGTTAGTGAGACCCAGTACTTC. Its protein is CASSLDVLVSETQYF. The V gene is TRBV5-1, the J gene TRBJ2-5; D is uncertain. Germline values: CDR1 SGHRS, CDR2 YFSETQ. The CDR3 runs to 15 residues. Trimming stripped 0 bases from V and 5 bases from J, with 14 bases between.

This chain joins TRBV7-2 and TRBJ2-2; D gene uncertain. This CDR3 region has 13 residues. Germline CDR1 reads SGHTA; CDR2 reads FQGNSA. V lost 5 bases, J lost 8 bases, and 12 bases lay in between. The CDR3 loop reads CASSRIFPGELFF. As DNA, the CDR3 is TGTGCCAGCAGCCGGATCTTCCCTGGGGAGCTGTTTTTT. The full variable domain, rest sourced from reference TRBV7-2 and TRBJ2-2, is GAGVSQSPSNKVTEKGKDVELRCDPISGHTALYWYRQSLGQGLEFLIYFQGNSAPDKSGLPSDRFSAERTGGSVSTLTIQRTQQEDSAVYLCASSRIFPGELFFGEGSRLTVL.

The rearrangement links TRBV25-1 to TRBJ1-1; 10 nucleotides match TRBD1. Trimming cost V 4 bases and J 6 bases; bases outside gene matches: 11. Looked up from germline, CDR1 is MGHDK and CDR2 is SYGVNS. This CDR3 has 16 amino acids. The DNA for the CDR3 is TGTGCCAGCAGTGCCTCCCTGACAGGGGGCAGGGCTGAAGCTTTCTTT. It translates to CASSASLTGGRAEAFF. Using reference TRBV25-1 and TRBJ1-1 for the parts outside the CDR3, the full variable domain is EADIYQTPRYLVIGTGKKITLECSQTMGHDKMYWYQQDPGMELHLIHYSYGVNSTEKGDLSSESTVSRIRTEHFPLTLESARPSHTSQYLCASSASLTGGRAEAFFGQGTRLTVV.

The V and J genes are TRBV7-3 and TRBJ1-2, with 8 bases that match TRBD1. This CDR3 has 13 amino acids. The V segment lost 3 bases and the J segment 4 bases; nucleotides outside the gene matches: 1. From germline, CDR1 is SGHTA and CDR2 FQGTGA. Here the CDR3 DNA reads TGTGCCAGCAGCTTTGGACAGGGCTATGGCTACACCTTC. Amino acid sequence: CASSFGQGYGYTF.

The CDR3 is CASSERPLNTGELFF. Here the CDR3 DNA reads TGTGCCAGCAGCGAACGGCCCCTGAACACCGGGGAGCTGTTTTTT. This chain connects TRBV11-2 to TRBJ2-2; D not resolved. V lost 5 bases to trimming and J lost 1 base, with 11 bases between them. This CDR3 is 15 amino acids long. Germline values: CDR1 SGHAT, CDR2 FQNNGV.

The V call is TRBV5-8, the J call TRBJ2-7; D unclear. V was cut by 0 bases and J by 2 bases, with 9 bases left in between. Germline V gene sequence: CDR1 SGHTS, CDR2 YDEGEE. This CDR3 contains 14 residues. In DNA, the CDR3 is TGTGCCAGCAGCTTGGAATCAGCAGCCTACGAGCAGTACTTC. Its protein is CASSLESAAYEQYF. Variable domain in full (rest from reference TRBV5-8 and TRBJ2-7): EAGVTQSPTHLIKTRGQQATLRCSPISGHTSVYWYQQALGLGLQFLLWYDEGEERNRGNFPPRFSGRQFPNYSSELNVNALELEDSALYLCASSLESAAYEQYFGPGTRLTVT.

The chain's CDR3 is CATSREIGQTSYNEQFF. Here the CDR3 DNA reads TGTGCCACCAGCAGAGAGATAGGCCAGACCTCCTACAATGAGCAGTTCTTC. The chain links TRBV15 to TRBJ2-1; D gene unclear. Trimming cost V 0 bases and J 0 bases, with 12 bases left between them. This CDR3 spans 17 amino acids. The germline gives CDR1 LNHNV, CDR2 YYDKDF (reference sequence).

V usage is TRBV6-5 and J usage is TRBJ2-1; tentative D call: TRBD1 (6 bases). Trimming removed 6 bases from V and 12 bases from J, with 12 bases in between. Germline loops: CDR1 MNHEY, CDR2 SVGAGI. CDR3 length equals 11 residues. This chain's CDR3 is CASSNRVGQFF. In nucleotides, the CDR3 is TGTGCCAGCAGCAACAGGGTTGGGCAGTTCTTC.

The CDR3 nucleotides read TGTGCCAGCAGTCACGGCCAGGGGGACTACAATGAGCAGTTCTTC. Encoded protein: CASSHGQGDYNEQFF. The chain uses TRBV7-8 and TRBJ2-1; 7 bases agree with TRBD1. In germline, CDR1 is SGHVS, CDR2 FQNEAQ. The CDR3 is made up of 15 amino acids. The V and J ends lost 6 bases and 3 bases, in that order; junction bases with no gene match: 8.

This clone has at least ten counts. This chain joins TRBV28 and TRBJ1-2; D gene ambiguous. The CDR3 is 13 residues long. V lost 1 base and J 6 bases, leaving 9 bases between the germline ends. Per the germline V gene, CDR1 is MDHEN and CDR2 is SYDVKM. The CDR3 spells CASSLSTGNGYTF. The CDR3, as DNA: TGTGCCAGCAGTTTATCCACCGGGAATGGCTACACCTTC.

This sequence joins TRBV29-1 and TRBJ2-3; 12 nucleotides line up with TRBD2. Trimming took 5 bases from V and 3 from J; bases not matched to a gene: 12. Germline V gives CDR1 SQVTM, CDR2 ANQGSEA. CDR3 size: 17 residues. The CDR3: CSVTNLRLAGDTDTQYF. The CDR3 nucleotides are TGCAGCGTTACTAACCTCCGACTAGCGGGAGATACAGATACGCAGTATTTT.

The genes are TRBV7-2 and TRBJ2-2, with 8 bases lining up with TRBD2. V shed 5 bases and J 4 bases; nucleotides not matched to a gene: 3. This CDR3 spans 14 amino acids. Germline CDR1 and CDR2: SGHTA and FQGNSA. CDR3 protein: CASSKGTSTGELFF. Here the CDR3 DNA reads TGTGCCAGCAGCAAGGGGACTAGCACCGGGGAGCTGTTTTTT.

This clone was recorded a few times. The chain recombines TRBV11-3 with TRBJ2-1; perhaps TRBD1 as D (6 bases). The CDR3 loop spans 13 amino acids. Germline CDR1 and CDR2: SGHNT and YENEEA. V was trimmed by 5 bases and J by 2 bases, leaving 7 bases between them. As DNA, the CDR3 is TGTGCCAGCAGCCGGGACACCTACAATGAGCAGTTCTTC. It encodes CASSRDTYNEQFF.

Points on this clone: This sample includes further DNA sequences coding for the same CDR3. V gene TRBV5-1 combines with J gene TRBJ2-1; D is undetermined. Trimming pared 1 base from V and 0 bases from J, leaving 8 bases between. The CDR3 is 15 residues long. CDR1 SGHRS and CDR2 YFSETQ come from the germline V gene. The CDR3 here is CASSLTSSSYNEQFF. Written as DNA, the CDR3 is TGCGCCAGCAGCTTGACTTCGAGCTCCTACAATGAGCAGTTCTTC.

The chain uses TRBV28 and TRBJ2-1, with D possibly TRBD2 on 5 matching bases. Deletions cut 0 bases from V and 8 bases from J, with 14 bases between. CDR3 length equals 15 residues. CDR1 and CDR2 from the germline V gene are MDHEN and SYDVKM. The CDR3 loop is CASSLWGSSFYEQFF. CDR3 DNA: TGTGCCAGCAGTTTATGGGGGAGTTCGTTCTATGAGCAGTTCTTC.

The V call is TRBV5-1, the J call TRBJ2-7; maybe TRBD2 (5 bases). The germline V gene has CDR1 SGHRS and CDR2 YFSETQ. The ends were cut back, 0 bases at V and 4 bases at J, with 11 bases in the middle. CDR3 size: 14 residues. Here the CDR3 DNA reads TGCGCCAGCAGCTTGGCAGTCTCGGGGTACGAGCAGTACTTC. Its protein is CASSLAVSGYEQYF.